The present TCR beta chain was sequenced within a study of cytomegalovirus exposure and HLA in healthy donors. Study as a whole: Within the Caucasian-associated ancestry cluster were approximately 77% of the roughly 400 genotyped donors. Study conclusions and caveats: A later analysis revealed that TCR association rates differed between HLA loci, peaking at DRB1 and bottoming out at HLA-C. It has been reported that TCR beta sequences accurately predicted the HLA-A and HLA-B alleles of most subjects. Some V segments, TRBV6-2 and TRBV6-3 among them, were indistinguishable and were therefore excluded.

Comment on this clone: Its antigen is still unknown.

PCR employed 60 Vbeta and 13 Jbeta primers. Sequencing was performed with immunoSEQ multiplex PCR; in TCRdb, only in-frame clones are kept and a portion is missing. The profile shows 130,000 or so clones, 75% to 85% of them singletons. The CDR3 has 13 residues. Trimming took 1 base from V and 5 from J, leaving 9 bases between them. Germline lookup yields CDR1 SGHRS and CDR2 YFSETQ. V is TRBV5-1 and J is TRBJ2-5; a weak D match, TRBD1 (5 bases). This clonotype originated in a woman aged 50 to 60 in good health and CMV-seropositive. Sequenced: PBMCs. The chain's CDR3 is CASSLSGPETQYF. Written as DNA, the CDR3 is TGCGCCAGCAGCTTGTCAGGGCCCGAGACCCAGTACTTC.